This is a list of T cell receptor beta chains from one sample in a study of T cells after posttransplantation cyclophosphamide. Using immunoSEQ multiplex PCR, the repertoire was profiled, and TCRdb retains in-frame clones only, with some absent. The repertoire consists of approximately 32,000 clones, with 80% to 90% occurring once and the leading ten covering under 15%. The sample consisted of PBMCs. The source is a woman between 35 and 50 years old with a blood cancer, CMV-positive, and with a related stem cell donor. Each CDR3 is given with its conserved first and last residue. Fields, in order: CDR3 length, J gene, V gene, CDR3 protein.

18	TRBJ1-2	TRBV6-4	CASSRVPGQGAANYGYTF
15	TRBJ1-2	TRBV6-5	CASSYSRETNYGYTF
16	TRBJ2-5	TRBV18	CASSPWTGTKGETQYF
13	TRBJ1-1	TRBV18	CASSAQGNTEAFF
17	TRBJ1-2	TRBV7-8	CASSGGPHRGPNYGYTF
14	TRBJ2-7	TRBV5-1	CASSLYAQSYEQYF
15	TRBJ1-2	TRBV10-3	CAISDMQGANYGYTF
15	TRBJ1-2	TRBV28	CASSKQPEANYGYTF
15	TRBJ1-1	TRBV5-5	CASSLQGARDTEAFF
12	TRBJ1-2	TRBV27	CASTAGRYGYTF
14	TRBJ1-1	TRBV7-9	CASSLVFGATEAFF
12	TRBJ2-5	TRBV5-1	CASSAGQETQYF
17	TRBJ1-1	TRBV4-1	CACRGQGERDGDTEAFF
14	TRBJ2-5	TRBV19	CASSIAGAPETQYF
16	TRBJ2-7	TRBV7-2	CASSLVAGTNSYEQYF
14	TRBJ2-7	TRBV18	CASSIKGQAYEQYF
15	TRBJ1-5	TRBV19	CASRATGARGQPQHF
18	TRBJ1-6	TRBV21-1	CASSKGWWGRWDNSPLHF
14	TRBJ1-3	TRBV6-6	CASRPDRAGNTIYF
16	TRBJ1-2	TRBV11-2	CASSLPEGGANYGYTF
16	TRBJ1-6	TRBV19	CASKTSGTGTNSPLHF
18	TRBJ2-6	TRBV19	CASSAERTGASGANVLTF
11	TRBJ2-7	TRBV20-1	CSASFGYEQYF
15	TRBJ2-1	TRBV5-1	CASSLNRGLENEQFF
15	TRBJ1-6	TRBV12-2	CASRLARQGSSPLHF
17	TRBJ2-5	TRBV4-3	CASSPEGLAGLQETQYF
12	TRBJ2-7	TRBV29-1	CSVVRGTYEQYF
16	TRBJ2-1	TRBV2	CASSARDRGTYNEQFF
15	TRBJ2-3	TRBV9	CASSDEQGWADTQYF
15	TRBJ2-7	TRBV5-1	CASSTQGAPPYEQYF
15	TRBJ1-6	TRBV5-6	CASSLVVGTHSPLHF
10	TRBJ1-1	TRBV25-1	CASRDTEAFF
12	TRBJ1-2	TRBV18	CASSGTDYGYTF
15	TRBJ2-3	TRBV5-5	CASSLGGGSPDTQYF
16	TRBJ2-2	TRBV7-3	CASSLWGGSSTGELFF
12	TRBJ2-7	TRBV29-1	CSVRQGSYEQYF
14	TRBJ2-5	TRBV7-3	CASSLAGGQETQYF
16	TRBJ1-4	TRBV7-8	CASSSRWGGTNEKLFF
15	TRBJ2-1	TRBV7-8	CASSATGSSYNEQFF
15	TRBJ1-6	TRBV2	CASRVGQGSNSPLHF
16	TRBJ1-2	TRBV6-6	CASSYPGLDRVYGYTF